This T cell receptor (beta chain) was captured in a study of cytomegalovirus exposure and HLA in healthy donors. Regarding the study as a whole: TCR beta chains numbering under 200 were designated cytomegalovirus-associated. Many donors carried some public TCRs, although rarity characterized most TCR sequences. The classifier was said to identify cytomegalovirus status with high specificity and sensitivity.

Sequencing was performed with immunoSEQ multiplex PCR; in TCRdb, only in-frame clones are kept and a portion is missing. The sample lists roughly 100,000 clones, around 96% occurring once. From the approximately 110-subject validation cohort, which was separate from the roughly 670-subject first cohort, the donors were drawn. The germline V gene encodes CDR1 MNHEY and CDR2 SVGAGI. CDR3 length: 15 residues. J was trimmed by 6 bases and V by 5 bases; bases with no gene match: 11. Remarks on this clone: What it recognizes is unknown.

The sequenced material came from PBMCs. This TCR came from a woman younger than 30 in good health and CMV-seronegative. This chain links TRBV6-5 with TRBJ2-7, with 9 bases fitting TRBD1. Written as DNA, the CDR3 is TGTGCCAGCAGTCCGCAACAACAGGGGGCAGGCGAGCAGTACTTC. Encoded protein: CASSPQQQGAGEQYF.